This T cell receptor (beta chain) appears in the sequencing data of a study of cytomegalovirus exposure and HLA in healthy donors (dated by TCRdb to the late 2010s). Context from the whole study: In an earlier analysis of under 600 of the donors, around 290 Gb of sequence data and approximately 120 million unique TCR beta sequences from roughly 200 million T cells were reported. Along with the roughly 670-subject first cohort, a separate validation cohort of over a hundred different subjects was used. The study was designed to test whether signatures of past pathogen exposure could be identified by cataloging public T cell receptors. Of the roughly 410 genotyped donors, more than 75% were placed in the genetic ancestry cluster associated with self-reported Caucasian donors. To predict cytomegalovirus infection status, the study brought together high-throughput TCR immunosequencing, statistical association of individual TCRs with disease status, and machine learning. Rather than using new phenotypic data, the later analysis identified candidate immune exposures from TCR beta sequences and from how often those sequences occurred across donors. A later analysis re-analyzed previously published TCR beta repertoires from about 730 donors and added high-resolution HLA genotyping to study TCR occurrence patterns. The T cell repertoires of around 730 subjects were profiled by immunosequencing and related to cytomegalovirus serostatus. Both class I and class II loci were covered by HLA typing, at four-digit resolution. Every repertoire in the discovery cohort had been generated on one and the same sequencing platform. An earlier analysis of 587 of the donors applied high-throughput TCR beta sequencing to assess whether each TCR beta V gene segment acted as functional or pseudogenic. In a later genetic analysis, genome-wide SNP genotypes for about three fifths of the roughly 670 donors were used, and that subset was treated as a discovery cohort. Alongside the repertoire data, information on donor age, sex, ethnicity and CMV serostatus was compiled. The number of donors typed differed by locus, with roughly 629-640 for A, B, C, DRB1 and DQB1, about 500 for DQA1, 600 to 610 for DPA1, and some 440 for DPB1. An early release that covered about 600 HLA-typed donors contained around 330 gigabases of sequencing data and around 80 million unique TCR sequences. Roughly 5 DR-DQ haplotypes were treated as single units for association and clustering because of strong linkage in the cohort. Across approximately 400 genotyped donors of the cohort, an average of approximately 220,000 unique TCR beta nucleotide sequences per donor were sequenced, and roughly 18% of those sequences were non-productive. The full study reports these points: Because some donors lacked HLA typing at each locus, the association tests relied only on the typed subset. In a later analysis, 15,000 to 20,000 TCR beta sequences were associated with specific HLA alleles at a false discovery rate of 0.05. The 87-base-pair reads could not distinguish some IMGT-functional V segments, including TRBV6-2 and TRBV6-3, so those segments were excluded. According to a later analysis, TCR association rates differed among HLA loci, with DRB1 alleles showing the most associated TCRs and HLA-C alleles showing the fewest. A later analysis found that HLA-associated TCR beta chains were more clonally expanded and had lower generation probabilities than equally common non-associated chains. V-gene and J-gene trimming of TCR beta chains was associated with a missense DCLRE1C variant in a later genetic analysis, and the association was replicated in an independent cohort. Seventeen rarely observed V segments, including chromosome 9 orphons, were excluded from the earlier analysis of 550 to 700 of the donors because counts were too low. In an earlier analysis of approximately 590 of the donors, most TCR beta V segments appeared in productive rearrangements about 87% or about 30% of the time, broadly matching IMGT annotations. Immune exposure information for the cohort was limited to CMV serostatus. The study gave a list of some 150 TCR beta chains associated with cytomegalovirus. Compared with the roughly 700-donor mean, donors in an Asian-associated ancestry cluster had fewer N-insertions in productive TCRs, according to a later genetic analysis. Most TCR sequences were seen in very few donors, while some public TCRs were found in many individuals. A few of the identified cytomegalovirus-associated TCR beta chains were confirmed in vitro to be specific for cytomegalovirus antigens. Correlated functional status among segregating V segments might reflect linkage disequilibrium, but an unknown experimental factor could not be ruled out. Most CMV-associated TCR beta chains appeared to be HLA-restricted in a later analysis, and the HLA associations seemed to be driven largely by CMV exposure. A further reported finding was that TCR beta sequences accurately predicted the HLA-A and HLA-B alleles for most subjects in the first cohort. A group of highly shared sequence variants was considered likely to be a technical artifact of the sequencing pipeline. In this cohort, only TCR beta chains were sequenced, and detectable features were limited by the absence of alpha or paired-chain data. The authors suggested that the approach could potentially be extended to other disease states and immunological phenotypes. Strong co-occurrence of HLA alleles, especially DR and DQ, made assigning TCR associations to individual alleles difficult. The presence/absence analyses assumed that sequencing depth was roughly uniform across donors, and that assumption may not be true. Cytomegalovirus status was reported to be diagnosed by the classifier with high specificity and sensitivity in both the original and validation cohorts. Several of the top co-occurrence clusters appeared to be linked to parvovirus B19, influenza, CMV and Epstein-Barr virus, according to a later analysis.

From V the trimming removes 8 bases and from J it removes 6 bases, while the gene matches leave 8 bases of the junction unaccounted for. CDR1 is given as MDHEN and CDR2 as SYDVKM, both from the germline V gene. The CDR3 covers 15 residues, taking in both the cysteine and the phenylalanine. Just CDR3 DNA is preserved here, 45 bases in frame from base 1. The cohort consisted of some 670 healthy bone marrow donors. Cohort members were all nominally healthy when sampled, although unrecorded immune exposures were likely present. The donor was CMV seronegative and belonged to the group of more than 300 seronegative cohort members. Each donor provided a peripheral blood sample, and peripheral blood mononuclear cells were used for TCR beta sequencing. The Qiagen DNeasy Blood Extraction Kit was used to extract genomic DNA from the blood cell samples. A few counts support this clone. Its target antigen remains unknown. No quality values exist for individual bases; no much larger clone is one base distant.

The library relied on the immunoSEQ multiplex PCR assay. A mixture of 60 forward primers for TCR Vbeta segments and 13 reverse primers for TCR Jbeta segments was used in the multiplex PCR. Amplification of the CDR3 region of rearranged TCR beta genes was performed with a multiplex PCR assay on genomic DNA. Amplified TCR beta libraries were sequenced as 87-base-pair reads on the Illumina HiSeq System. Concerning the study's data processing: A later analysis counted 65 million to 90 million unique TCR beta chains across the 700 or so repertoires, and around 12 million of these chains were shared by at least two donors. To remove PCR and sequencing errors, raw reads were error-corrected and collapsed into unique sequences using a nearest-neighbor algorithm that merged closely related sequences. CDR3 sequences were aligned to IMGT reference sequences to assign V, D and J gene segments. For a sequence to be retained, a match of at least six nucleotides was required to both a V gene segment and a J gene segment. A rearrangement was called productive if the CDR3 had no stop codons and remained in frame with V and J, and every other rearrangement was called non-productive. CDR3 was defined by IMGT convention, running from the second conserved V-encoded cysteine to the conserved J-encoded phenylalanine. The earlier analysis of about 560 of the donors excluded any sequence lacking an unambiguous match to a single V gene segment. An earlier analysis of over 450 of the donors classified V segments as functional when productive rearrangements were above 56.7% and as segregating when the standard deviation between donors was above 5%. A statistical classification framework was built for diagnosing cytomegalovirus status from the catalog of TCR beta chain sequences. In a later analysis, V and J genes were assigned by comparing TCR nucleotide sequences against IMGT/GENE-DB human TR gene sequences. A later analysis assigned CDR3 sequences and most-parsimonious VDJ recombination scenarios with the TCRdist pipeline. A later analysis defined each TCR beta chain by its CDR3 amino acid sequence plus V-gene family, and excluded reads lacking a unique V-gene family. In a later analysis, some 600 highly shared, low-generation-probability nucleotide sequences were removed to address suspected cross-contamination and a sequencing artifact. In a later analysis, a clonal expansion index was calculated for each public chain from normalized within-repertoire ranks of inferred template counts. In a later analysis, generation probabilities were computed with a VDJ recombination model fitted to out-of-frame rearrangements, and the resulting probabilities were checked against IGoR. Hypergeometric tests were used in a later analysis to score TCR-TCR, TCR-HLA and TCR-CMV co-occurrence, with a repertoire-size bias correction applied to the TCR pairs. False discovery rates were estimated in a later analysis by permuting HLA or CMV assignments 20 times. In a later analysis, co-occurring TCRs were grouped using DBSCAN, with TCRdist sequence similarity added in when clustering inside HLA-allele-positive subsets. Repertoires with fewer than 30,000 or more than 120,000 public chains were left out of co-occurrence clustering, as were five repertoires with anomalous nucleotide sharing. Entries here come from immuneACCESS through TCRdb and include only in-frame sequences with V and J called. Some clones fail to appear in such tables; in the studies checked, an unresolved V gene covers under half of the shortfall, and the cause of the remainder is unknown. V, J and clone size were drawn from that table, and D and trimming were deduced from the DNA. The sample contains 95,000 to 100,000 clones, roughly 70% of them found a single time. Of the sample, roughly 10% is held by the ten largest clones.

The origin of this receptor is a man in his forties or fifties in good health and CMV-seronegative. Sequenced: PBMCs. This chain is built from TRBV28 and TRBJ2-3; 13 bases in the junction line up with TRBD2. The DNA sequence is as follows: TGTGCCAGCGCCGGACTAGCGGGAGTGTGGGATACGCAGTATTTT. This sequence encodes CASAGLAGVWDTQYF.